The 17 T cell receptor beta chains below all came from one sample that was sequenced in a study of CD8+CD57+ T cells in acquired aplastic anemia. Genomic DNA acted as the template from which TCR beta VDJ combination and CDR3 sequence profiling were carried out. TCRdb used MiXCR to reprocess the reads, holding one entry per CDR3 protein. The repertoire holds 150,000 to 180,000 distinct CDR3 sequences, roughly 49% seen once, with approximately 12% in the top ten. Patients selected for sequencing had displayed CD8+CD57+ cell expansion by flow cytometry. Specimen: sorted CD4+, CD8+, or CD8+CD57+ T cells (not recorded which) from PBMCs. The receptor source for this set is a human donor with aplastic anemia.

V usage is TRBV10-3 and J usage is TRBJ1-6; 8 nucleotides align to TRBD1. The CDR3 runs to 16 residues. The germline V gene encodes CDR1 ENHRY and CDR2 SYGVKD. V gave up 6 bases and J gave up 7 bases; unmatched junction bases: 11. This CDR3 is CAIRDVGQGRNSPLHF. The CDR3 nucleotides read TGTGCCATCAGAGACGTCGGACAGGGCCGAAATTCACCCCTCCACTTT.

This clonotype was seen repeatedly, ten times or more. The rearrangement uses TRBV6-2 or TRBV6-3 and TRBJ1-6; D not resolved. The CDR3 loop spans 15 amino acids. Trimming pared 7 bases from V and 5 bases from J, leaving 15 bases between. Per the germline V gene, CDR1 is MNHEY and CDR2 is SVGEGT. The CDR3 reads CASTIYPSDNSPLHF. The CDR3 bases are TGTGCCAGCACCATTTACCCGAGCGATAATTCACCCCTCCACTTT.

V and J are TRBV6-5 and TRBJ2-6; TRBD1 or TRBD2 may be the D gene (5 bases each). This CDR3 contains 17 residues. Per germline, CDR1 MNHEY and CDR2 SVGAGI. V lost 3 bases and J lost 0, with 12 bases in between. The CDR3 DNA is TGTGCCAGCAGTTATGGTGTAGGGACCTCTGGGGCCAACGTCCTGACTTTC. Residues: CASSYGVGTSGANVLTF.

This clonotype was seen only a few times. The gene calls are TRBV12-3 or TRBV12-4 and TRBJ1-6, with a possible D match to TRBD1 (5 bases). V gave up 6 bases and J gave up 13 bases, with 19 bases separating them. The CDR3 consists of 14 residues. CDR3 residues: CASSPGNQGSPLHF. The CDR3 DNA is TGTGCCAGCAGCCCCGGGAATCAGGGTTCGCCCCTCCACTTT.

This clonotype was recorded once. Possible read error: a much larger clone is one base away. This rearrangement joins TRBV7-8 to TRBJ2-5; D is uncertain. This CDR3 is built from 16 residues. Germline V CDR1 and CDR2: SGHVS, FQNEAQ. Trimming took off 4 bases at V and 5 bases at J, with 20 bases between the two ends. Here the CDR3 reads CASSCGITNKQETQYF. The CDR3 DNA follows: TGTGCCAGCAGCTGCGGAATTACTAACAAGCAGGAGACCCAGTACTTC.

J is TRBJ2-7 and V is TRBV29-1; D might be TRBD1 (6 bases). CDR1 and CDR2 (germline): SQVTM, ANQGSEA. V was cut by 1 base and J by 2 bases, with 15 bases left in between. The CDR3 length is 15 residues. In DNA, the CDR3 is TGCAGCGTTGAAGGCGCGGTGGGGGCGACCTACGAGCAGTACTTC. Translated, it gives CSVEGAVGATYEQYF.

DNA for the CDR3: TGTGCCAGCAGTGAAGGGACAGGGTCGAATTCACCCCTCCACTTT. Translated, it gives CASSEGTGSNSPLHF. The chain employs TRBV2 and TRBJ1-6, with 8 bases identical to TRBD1. V trimming: 1 base; J trimming: 7 bases; junction bases outside the gene matches: 3. Looked up from germline, CDR1 is SNHLY and CDR2 is FYNNEI. The CDR3 loop spans 15 amino acids.

A few counts support this clonotype. This chain joins TRBV10-3 and TRBJ2-5; no definite D call. The CDR3 sequence is 12 residues long. The V gene lost 10 bases and the J gene lost 3 bases, with 12 bases spanning the gap. The germline V gene has CDR1 ENHRY and CDR2 SYGVKD. The DNA of the CDR3 is TGTGCCACGCGAAAGTCCGAAGAGACCCAGTACTTC. Its translation: CATRKSEETQYF.

A single count supports this clonotype. The chain is built from TRBV29-1 and TRBJ1-3; D gene ambiguous. V lost 1 base and J lost 5, with 9 bases in between. This CDR3 is 13 amino acids long. The germline V gene encodes CDR1 SQVTM and CDR2 ANQGSEA. CDR3 sequence: CSVEGPGRNTIYF. CDR3 DNA sequence: TGCAGCGTTGAAGGGCCGGGGAGAAACACCATATATTTT.

The genes are TRBV7-8 and TRBJ2-3; perhaps TRBD1 as D (6 bases). CDR3 size: 16 residues. Germline lookup yields CDR1 SGHVS and CDR2 FQNEAQ. Deletions cut 5 bases from V and 3 bases from J, with 18 bases between. In DNA form, the CDR3 reads TGTGCCAGCAGCCGGGCTGGGGGCCGGACGACAGATACGCAGTATTTT. Its protein product is CASSRAGGRTTDTQYF. The whole variable domain, filled in from reference TRBV7-8 and TRBJ2-3, reads GAGVSQSPRYKVAKRGQDVALRCDPISGHVSLFWYQQALGQGPEFLTYFQNEAQLDKSGLPSDRFFAERPEGSVSTLKIQRTQQEDSAVYLCASSRAGGRTTDTQYFGPGTRLTVL.

This chain connects TRBV19 to TRBJ2-7; D not resolved. CDR1 is LNHDA and CDR2 is SQIVND in the germline V gene (reference sequence). This CDR3 spans 13 amino acids. Between the trimmed V and J ends, which lost 2 bases and 7 bases, there was a span of 12 bases. CDR3 DNA: TGTGCCAGTAGTATAAAGGTTTGGTGGGAGCAGTACTTC. It specifies CASSIKVWWEQYF.

As for this clonotype: One end of the junction does not line up with germline, which may come from a read error. The rearrangement uses TRBV29-1 and TRBJ1-2, with 7 bases matching TRBD1. This CDR3 comprises 12 residues. CDR1 SQVTM and CDR2 ANQGSEA come from the germline V gene. The CDR3 reads CGVDSGGYGYTF. The CDR3 bases are TGCGGCGTTGACTCAGGGGGCTATGGCTACACCTTC.

In this sample, this clonotype turned up once. The chain recombines TRBV6-5 with TRBJ1-2; tentative D call: TRBD1 (5 bases). V was shortened by 4 bases and J by 4 bases, with 13 bases between the two germline ends. The length of the CDR3 is 14 residues. CDR1 and CDR2 from the germline V gene are MNHEY and SVGAGI. The CDR3, as DNA: TGTGCCAGCAGTTTAGGCACAGGCGCCTATGGCTACACCTTC. It encodes CASSLGTGAYGYTF.

This clonotype was recorded at least ten times. The rearrangement joins TRBV20-1 to TRBJ2-7; D remains unclear. Trimming removed 0 bases at V and 3 bases at J, with 6 bases between. The germline V gene has CDR1 DFQATT and CDR2 SNEGSKA (reference sequence). CDR3 length: 12 residues. The CDR3 sequence: CSARDPLYEQYF. CDR3 coding DNA: TGCAGTGCTAGAGATCCACTCTACGAGCAGTACTTC.

V usage is TRBV29-1 and J usage is TRBJ2-4; D might be TRBD2 (6 bases). The germline V gene has CDR1 SQVTM and CDR2 ANQGSEA. The V and J ends lost 1 base and 11 bases respectively, with 18 bases between them. CDR3 size: 14 residues. The CDR3 DNA follows: TGCAGCGTTGAAGTGCGGGGAACCAAGTCGGTTCAGTACTTC. This gives the protein CSVEVRGTKSVQYF.

This chain links TRBV24-1 with TRBJ1-4; D is unclear. The CDR3 contains 15 residues. Germline-derived CDR1 and CDR2 are KGHDR and SFDVKD. Trimming pared 3 bases from V and 7 bases from J, leaving 14 bases between. This CDR3 is CATSDGRASGEKLFF. The CDR3 DNA sequence: TGTGCCACCAGTGATGGCCGGGCGAGCGGTGAAAAACTGTTTTTT.

The chain couples TRBV7-2 to TRBJ2-7; D is ambiguous. This CDR3 has 13 residues. V shed 1 base and J shed 7 bases, with 11 bases lying between them. Germline CDR1 reads SGHTA; CDR2 reads FQGNSA. The CDR3 here is CASSLDTFREQYF. CDR3 bases: TGTGCCAGCAGCTTAGATACGTTTAGAGAGCAGTACTTC.